Below, one T cell receptor (beta chain) is given with its context. This entry comes from a study of blood T cell repertoires in COVID-19. Looking at the study overall: Specimens from acute and convalescent COVID-19 originated in the United States, Italy and Spain. T cells, B-cell-depleted T cells, or PBMCs provided the cDNA or gDNA that served as material.

Study processing details: Quantification of nucleated cells was approximated via reference gene primer amplification. Profiling relied on immunoSEQ multiplex PCR, and the TCRdb table lists in-frame clones only, not all of them. The V and J calls and clone size are taken from that table; D and trimming were inferred from the DNA. The sample lists over 90,000 clones, about 83% occurring once. CDR1 and CDR2 (germline): WNHNN, SYGVQD (reference sequence). V lost 3 bases and J lost 3; bases outside the gene matches: 2. This CDR3 has 14 residues. This sequence joins TRBV10-1 and TRBJ1-5; 7 positions match TRBD1. The clonotype was recovered from a man between 35 and 55 years old with active or convalescent COVID-19. Specimen: peripheral blood. The CDR3 protein is CASSEGGPNQPQHF. CDR3 sequence (DNA): TGCGCCAGCAGTGAAGGGGGCCCCAATCAGCCCCAGCATTTT.